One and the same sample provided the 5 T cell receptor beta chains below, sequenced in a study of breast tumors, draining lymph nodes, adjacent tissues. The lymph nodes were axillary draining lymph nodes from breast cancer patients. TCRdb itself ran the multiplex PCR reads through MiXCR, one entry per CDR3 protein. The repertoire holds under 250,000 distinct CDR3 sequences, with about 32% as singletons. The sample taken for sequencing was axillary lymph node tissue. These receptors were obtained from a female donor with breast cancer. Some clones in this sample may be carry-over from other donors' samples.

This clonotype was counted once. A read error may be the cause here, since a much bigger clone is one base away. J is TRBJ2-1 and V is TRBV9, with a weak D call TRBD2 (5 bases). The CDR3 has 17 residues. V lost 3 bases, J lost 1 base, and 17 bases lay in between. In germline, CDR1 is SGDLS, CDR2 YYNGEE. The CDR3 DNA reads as TGTGCCAGCAGCGCAGAGCCCACTCCGGGGTCCTACAATGAGCAGTTCTTC. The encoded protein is CASSAEPTPGSYNEQFF.

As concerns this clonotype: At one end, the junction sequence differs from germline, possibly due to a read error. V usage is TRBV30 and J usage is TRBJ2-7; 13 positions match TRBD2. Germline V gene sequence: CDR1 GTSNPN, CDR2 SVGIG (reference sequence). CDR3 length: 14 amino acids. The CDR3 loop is CAWMGTSGVNEQYF. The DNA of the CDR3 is TGCGCCTGGATGGGGACTAGCGGGGTTAACGAGCAGTACTTC.

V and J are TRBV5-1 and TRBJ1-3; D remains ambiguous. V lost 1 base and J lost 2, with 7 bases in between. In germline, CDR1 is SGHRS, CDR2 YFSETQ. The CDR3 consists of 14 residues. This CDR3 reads CASSLTAAGNTIYF. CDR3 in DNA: TGCGCCAGCAGCTTGACGGCGGCTGGAAACACCATATATTTT.

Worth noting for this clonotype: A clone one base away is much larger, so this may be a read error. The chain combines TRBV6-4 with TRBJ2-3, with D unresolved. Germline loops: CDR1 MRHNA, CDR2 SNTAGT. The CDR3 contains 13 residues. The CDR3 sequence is CACSPVESGTQYF. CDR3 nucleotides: TGTGCCTGCAGTCCGGTTGAGTCTGGAACGCAGTATTTT.

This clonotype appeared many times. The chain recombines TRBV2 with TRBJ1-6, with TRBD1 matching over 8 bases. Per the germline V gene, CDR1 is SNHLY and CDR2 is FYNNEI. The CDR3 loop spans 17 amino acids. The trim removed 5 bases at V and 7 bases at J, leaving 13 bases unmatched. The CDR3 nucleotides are TGTGCCAGCAGTTTACGGATTCGAGACAGGGGCAATTCACCCCTCCACTTT. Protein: CASSLRIRDRGNSPLHF.